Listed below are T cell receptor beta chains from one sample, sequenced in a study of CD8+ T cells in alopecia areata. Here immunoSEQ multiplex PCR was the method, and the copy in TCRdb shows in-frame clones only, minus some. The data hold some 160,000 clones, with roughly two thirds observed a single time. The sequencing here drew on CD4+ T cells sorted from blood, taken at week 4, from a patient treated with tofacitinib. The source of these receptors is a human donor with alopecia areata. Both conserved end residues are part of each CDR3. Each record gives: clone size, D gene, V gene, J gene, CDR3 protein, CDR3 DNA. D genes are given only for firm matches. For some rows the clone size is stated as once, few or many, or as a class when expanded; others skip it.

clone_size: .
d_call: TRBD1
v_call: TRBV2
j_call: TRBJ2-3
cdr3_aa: CASSQGQGSTDTQYF
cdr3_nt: TGTGCCAGCAGCCAAGGACAGGGGAGCACAGATACGCAGTATTTT

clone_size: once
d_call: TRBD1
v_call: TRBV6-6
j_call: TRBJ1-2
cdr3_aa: CASSEDRDYGYTF
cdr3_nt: TGTGCCAGCAGTGAGGACAGGGACTATGGCTACACCTTC

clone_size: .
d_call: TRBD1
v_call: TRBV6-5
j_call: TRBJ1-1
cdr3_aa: CASSYGDRMNTEAFF
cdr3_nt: TGTGCCAGCAGTTATGGGGACAGGATGAACACTGAAGCTTTCTTT

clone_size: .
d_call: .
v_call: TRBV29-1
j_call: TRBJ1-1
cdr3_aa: CSVPGGGVRRSEAFF
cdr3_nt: TGCAGCGTCCCCGGTGGGGGCGTGAGGAGGTCAGAAGCTTTCTTT

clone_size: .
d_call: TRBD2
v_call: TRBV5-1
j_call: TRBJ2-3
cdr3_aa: CASSLDSRGGTDTQYF
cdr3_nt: TGCGCCAGCAGCTTGGATTCGCGGGGGGGCACAGATACGCAGTATTTT

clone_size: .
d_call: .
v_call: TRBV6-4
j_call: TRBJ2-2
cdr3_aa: CASSARYTGELFF
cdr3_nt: TGTGCCAGCAGTGCACGATACACCGGGGAGCTGTTTTTT

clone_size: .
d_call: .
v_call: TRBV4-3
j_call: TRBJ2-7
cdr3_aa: CASSQGQDYYEQYF
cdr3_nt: TGCGCCAGCAGCCAAGGACAGGATTACTACGAGCAGTACTTC

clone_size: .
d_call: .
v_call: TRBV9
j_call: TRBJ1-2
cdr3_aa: CASSASIGGYTF
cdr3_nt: TGTGCCAGCAGCGCTTCAATTGGGGGCTACACCTTC

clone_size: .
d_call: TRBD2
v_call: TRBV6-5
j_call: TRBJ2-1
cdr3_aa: CASSYGLAGGPEQFF
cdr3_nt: TGTGCCAGCAGTTACGGTTTAGCGGGGGGCCCGGAGCAGTTCTTC

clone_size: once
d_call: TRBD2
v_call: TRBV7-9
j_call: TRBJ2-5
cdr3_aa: CASSPHRAQRGETQYF
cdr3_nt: TGTGCCAGCAGCCCACACCGGGCCCAGCGGGGTGAGACCCAGTACTTC

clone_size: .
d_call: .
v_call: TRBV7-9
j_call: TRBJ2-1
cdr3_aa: CASSLAGRLANEQFF
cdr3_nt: TGTGCCAGCAGCTTAGCTGGCAGGCTTGCCAATGAGCAGTTCTTC

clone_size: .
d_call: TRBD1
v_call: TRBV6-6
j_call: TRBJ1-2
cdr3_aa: CASITAPGQGAGGYTF
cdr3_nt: TGTGCCAGCATTACCGCCCCGGGACAGGGGGCTGGAGGCTACACCTTC

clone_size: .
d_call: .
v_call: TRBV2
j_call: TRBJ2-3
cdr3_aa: CASRHSATQYF
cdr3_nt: TGTGCCAGCAGGCATAGTGCCACGCAGTATTTT

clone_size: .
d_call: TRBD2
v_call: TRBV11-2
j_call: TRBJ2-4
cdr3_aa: CASSLTGTTKNIQYF
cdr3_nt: TGTGCCAGCAGCTTAACCGGGACTACCAAAAACATTCAGTACTTC

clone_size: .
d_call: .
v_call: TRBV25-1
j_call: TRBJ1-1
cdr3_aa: CASSESGRADTEAFF
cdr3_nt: TGTGCCAGCAGTGAATCCGGCAGGGCTGACACTGAAGCTTTCTTT

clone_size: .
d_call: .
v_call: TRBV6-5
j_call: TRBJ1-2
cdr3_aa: CASSSLNYGYTF
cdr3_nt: TGTGCCAGCAGTTCCCTTAACTATGGCTACACCTTC

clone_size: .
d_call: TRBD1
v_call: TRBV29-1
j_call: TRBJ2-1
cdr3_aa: CSVERDRRYNEQFF
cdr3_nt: TGCAGCGTTGAAAGGGACAGGCGGTACAATGAGCAGTTCTTC

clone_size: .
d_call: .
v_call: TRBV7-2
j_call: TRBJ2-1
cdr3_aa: CASNRHGTDLGGEQFF
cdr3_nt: TGTGCCAGCAACCGGCACGGGACTGACTTGGGTGGTGAGCAGTTCTTC

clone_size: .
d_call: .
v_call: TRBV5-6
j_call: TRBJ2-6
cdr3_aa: CASSRWETGANVLTF
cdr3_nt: TGTGCCAGCAGCCGCTGGGAAACCGGGGCCAACGTCCTGACTTTC

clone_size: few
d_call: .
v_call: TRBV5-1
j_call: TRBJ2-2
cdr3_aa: CASSLAIANTGELFF
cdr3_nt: TGCGCCAGCAGCTTGGCCATAGCGAACACCGGGGAGCTGTTTTTT

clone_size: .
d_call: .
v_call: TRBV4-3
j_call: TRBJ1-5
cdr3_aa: CASSQEAGLGQPQHF
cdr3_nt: TGCGCCAGCAGCCAAGAGGCAGGGCTGGGTCAGCCCCAGCATTTT

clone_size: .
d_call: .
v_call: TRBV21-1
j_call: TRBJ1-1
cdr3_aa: CASRPLAFF
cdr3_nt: TGTGCCAGCAGACCTCTAGCTTTCTTT

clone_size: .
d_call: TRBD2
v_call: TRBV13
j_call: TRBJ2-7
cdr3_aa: CASSPGGYEQYF
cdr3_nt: TGTGCCAGCAGCCCGGGGGGCTACGAGCAGTACTTC

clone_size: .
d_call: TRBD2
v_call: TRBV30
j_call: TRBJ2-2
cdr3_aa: CAWSPGWTSGGSGELFF
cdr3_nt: TGTGCCTGGAGCCCCGGCTGGACTAGCGGGGGGTCCGGGGAGCTGTTTTTT

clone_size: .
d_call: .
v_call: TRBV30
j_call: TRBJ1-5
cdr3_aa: CAWSVRAGTSNQPQHF
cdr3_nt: TGTGCCTGGAGTGTAAGAGCCGGGACTAGCAATCAGCCCCAGCATTTT

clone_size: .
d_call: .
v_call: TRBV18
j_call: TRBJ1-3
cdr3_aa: CASSPPDFRNTIYF
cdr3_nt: TGTGCCAGCTCACCACCCGATTTTCGAAACACCATATATTTT

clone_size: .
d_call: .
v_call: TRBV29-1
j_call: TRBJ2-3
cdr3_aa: CSVKRVPLDTQYF
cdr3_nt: TGCAGCGTTAAAAGGGTTCCGCTTGATACGCAGTATTTT

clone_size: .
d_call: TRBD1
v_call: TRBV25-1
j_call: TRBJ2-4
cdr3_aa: CAGRTGWDGENIQYF
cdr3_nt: TGTGCCGGACGGACAGGGTGGGATGGGGAAAACATTCAGTACTTC

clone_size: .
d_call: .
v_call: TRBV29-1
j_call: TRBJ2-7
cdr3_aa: CSVDGGSYEQYF
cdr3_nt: TGCAGCGTGGATGGAGGCTCCTACGAGCAGTACTTC

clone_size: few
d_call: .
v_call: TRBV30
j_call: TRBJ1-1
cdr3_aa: CAWGDTNTEAFF
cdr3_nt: TGTGCCTGGGGGGACACCAACACTGAAGCTTTCTTT

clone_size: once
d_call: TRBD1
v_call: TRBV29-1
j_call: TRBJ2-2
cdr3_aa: CSGRTGARPGELFF
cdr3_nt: TGCAGCGGGCGGACAGGAGCTCGACCCGGGGAGCTGTTTTTT

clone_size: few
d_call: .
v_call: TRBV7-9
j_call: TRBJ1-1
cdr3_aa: CASSLDRDLEAFF
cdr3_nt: TGTGCCAGCAGCCTAGATCGGGACCTTGAAGCTTTCTTT

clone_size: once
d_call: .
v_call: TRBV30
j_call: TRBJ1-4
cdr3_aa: CAWGRFNEKLFF
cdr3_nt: TGTGCCTGGGGCAGGTTTAATGAAAAACTGTTTTTT

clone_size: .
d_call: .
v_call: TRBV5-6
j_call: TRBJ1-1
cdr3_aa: CASSLVRAEAFF
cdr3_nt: TGTGCCAGCAGCTTGGTCAGGGCTGAAGCTTTCTTT

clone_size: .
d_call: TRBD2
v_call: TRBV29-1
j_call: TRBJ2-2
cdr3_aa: CSGSGGGTGELFF
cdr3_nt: TGCAGCGGTAGCGGGGGGGGAACCGGGGAGCTGTTTTTT

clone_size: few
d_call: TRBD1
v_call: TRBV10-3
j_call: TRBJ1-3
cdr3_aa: CAISRGQGNGNTIYF
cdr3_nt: TGTGCCATCAGCCGCGGACAGGGTAACGGGAACACCATATATTTT

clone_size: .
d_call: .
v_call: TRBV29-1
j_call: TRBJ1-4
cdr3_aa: CSVGEGTTNEKLFF
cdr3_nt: TGCAGCGTTGGGGAGGGGACAACTAATGAAAAACTGTTTTTT

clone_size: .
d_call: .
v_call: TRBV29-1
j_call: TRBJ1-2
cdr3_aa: CSVVRDATRDGYTF
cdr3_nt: TGCAGCGTTGTTCGGGACGCCACGAGGGATGGCTACACCTTC

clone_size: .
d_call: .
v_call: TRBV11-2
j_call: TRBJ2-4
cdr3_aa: CASSSPWRGNIQYF
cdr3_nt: TGTGCCAGCAGCTCCCCCTGGAGAGGAAACATTCAGTACTTC

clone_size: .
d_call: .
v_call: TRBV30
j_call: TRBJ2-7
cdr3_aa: CAWSVGGSSYEQYF
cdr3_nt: TGTGCCTGGAGTGTGGGGGGAAGCTCCTACGAGCAGTACTTC

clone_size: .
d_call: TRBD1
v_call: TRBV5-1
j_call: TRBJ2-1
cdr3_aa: CASSYIGQGVYNEQFF
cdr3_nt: TGCGCCAGCAGTTATATCGGTCAGGGGGTCTACAATGAGCAGTTCTTC

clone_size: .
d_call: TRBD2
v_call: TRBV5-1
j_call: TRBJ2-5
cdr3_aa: CASVLAGQETQYF
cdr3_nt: TGCGCCAGCGTCCTAGCGGGGCAAGAGACCCAGTACTTC

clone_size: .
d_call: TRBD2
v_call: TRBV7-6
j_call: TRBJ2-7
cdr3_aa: CASSLTSTLADEQYF
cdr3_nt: TGTGCCAGCAGCTTAACATCGACACTAGCGGACGAGCAGTACTTC

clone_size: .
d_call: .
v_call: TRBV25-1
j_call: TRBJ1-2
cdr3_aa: CASSEPAGYTF
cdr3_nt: TGTGCCAGCAGTGAGCCCGCGGGCTACACCTTC